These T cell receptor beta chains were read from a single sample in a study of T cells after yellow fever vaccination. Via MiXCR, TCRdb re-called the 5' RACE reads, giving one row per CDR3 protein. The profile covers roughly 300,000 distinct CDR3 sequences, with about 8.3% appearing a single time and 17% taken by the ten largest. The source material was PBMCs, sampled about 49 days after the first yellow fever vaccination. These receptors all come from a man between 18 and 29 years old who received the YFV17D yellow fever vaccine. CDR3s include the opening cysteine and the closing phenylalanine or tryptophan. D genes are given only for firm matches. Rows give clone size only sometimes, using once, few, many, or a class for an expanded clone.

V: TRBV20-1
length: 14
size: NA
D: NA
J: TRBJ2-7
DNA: TGCAGTGCTAGAGACGCGGGCAGAATCTACGAGCAGTACTTC
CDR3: CSARDAGRIYEQYF

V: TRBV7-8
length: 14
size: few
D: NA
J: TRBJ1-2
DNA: TGTGCCAGCAGCAAGAGTATATCTAACTATGGCTACACCTTC
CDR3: CASSKSISNYGYTF

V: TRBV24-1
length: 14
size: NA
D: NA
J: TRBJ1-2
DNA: TGTGCCACCAGTGATTCCGGGCGGAACTATGGCTACACCTTC
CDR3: CATSDSGRNYGYTF

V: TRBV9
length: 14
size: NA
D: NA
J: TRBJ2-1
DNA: TGTGCCAGCAGCGTAGGTACCCCCTACAATGAGCAGTTCTTC
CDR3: CASSVGTPYNEQFF

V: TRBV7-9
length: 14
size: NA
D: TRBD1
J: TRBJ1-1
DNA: TGTGCCAGCAGCCCAACTCAGGGGGTGACTGAAGCTTTCTTT
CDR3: CASSPTQGVTEAFF

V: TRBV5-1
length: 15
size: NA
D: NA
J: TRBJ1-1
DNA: TGCGCCAGCAGCTCCCCGGACAGATTGAACACTGAAGCTTTCTTT
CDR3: CASSSPDRLNTEAFF

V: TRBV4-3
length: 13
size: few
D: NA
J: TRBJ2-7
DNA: TGCGCCAGCAGCCAGGGCATTGGGGCCGAGCAGTACTTC
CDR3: CASSQGIGAEQYF

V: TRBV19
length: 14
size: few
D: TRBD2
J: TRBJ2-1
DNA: TGTGCCAGTAGTATAGCGGGACGGGGGGATGAGCAGTTCTTC
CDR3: CASSIAGRGDEQFF

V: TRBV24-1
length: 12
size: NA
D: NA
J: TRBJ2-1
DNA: TGTGCCACCACGGGGGCCTACAATGAGCAGTTCTTC
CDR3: CATTGAYNEQFF

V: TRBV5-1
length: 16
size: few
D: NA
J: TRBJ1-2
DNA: TGCGCCAGCAGCTGGGACCCCGGGACGAACTCTGGTGGCTACACCTTC
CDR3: CASSWDPGTNSGGYTF

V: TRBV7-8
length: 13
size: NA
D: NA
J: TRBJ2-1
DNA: TGTGCCAGCAGCTTAGCGCTCCATCATGAGCAGTTCTTC
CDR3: CASSLALHHEQFF

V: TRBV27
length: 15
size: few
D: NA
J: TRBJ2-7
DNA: TGTGCCAGCAGTTTATCGTTAAACGGGGGCTACGAGCAGTACTTC
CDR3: CASSLSLNGGYEQYF

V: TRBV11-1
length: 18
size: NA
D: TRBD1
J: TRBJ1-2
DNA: TGTGCCAGCAGCTTAGGGAACCCAGCGGGACAGGGTCGCTATGGCTACACCTTC
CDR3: CASSLGNPAGQGRYGYTF

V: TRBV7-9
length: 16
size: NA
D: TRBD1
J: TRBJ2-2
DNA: TGTGCCAGCAGCGTTAACAGGGGGCAGGGGACCGGGGAGCTGTTTTTT
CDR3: CASSVNRGQGTGELFF

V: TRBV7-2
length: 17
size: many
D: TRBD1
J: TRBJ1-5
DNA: TGTGCCAGCAGCTCACACGGGACAGGTTATAGCAATCAGCCCCAGCATTTT
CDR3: CASSSHGTGYSNQPQHF

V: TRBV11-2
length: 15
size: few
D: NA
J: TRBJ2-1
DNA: TGTGCCAGCAGCTTAGGGGCAGGGTCGGCAAGGGAGCAGTTCTTC
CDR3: CASSLGAGSAREQFF

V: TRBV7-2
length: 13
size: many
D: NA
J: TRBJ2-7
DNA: TGTGCCAGCAGCTTAGCGGAGACCTACGAGCAGTACTTC
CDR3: CASSLAETYEQYF

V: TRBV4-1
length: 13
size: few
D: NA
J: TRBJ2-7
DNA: TGCGCCAGCAGCCGGACCTCAAGCTACGAGCAGTACTTC
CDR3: CASSRTSSYEQYF

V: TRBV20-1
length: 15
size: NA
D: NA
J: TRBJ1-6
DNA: TGCAGTGCTCAAATACAGGGATGGTTTGATTCACCCCTCCACTTT
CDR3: CSAQIQGWFDSPLHF

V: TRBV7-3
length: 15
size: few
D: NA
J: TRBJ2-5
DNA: TGTGCCAGCAGCTTAATTGGGGGGTTCGGTGAGACCCAGTACTTC
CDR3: CASSLIGGFGETQYF

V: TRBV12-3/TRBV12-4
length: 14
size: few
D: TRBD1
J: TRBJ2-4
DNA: TGTGCCAGCAGCCCGGGACAGTCTAAAAACATTCAGTACTTC
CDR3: CASSPGQSKNIQYF

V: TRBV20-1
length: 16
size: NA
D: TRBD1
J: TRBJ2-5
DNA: TGCAGTGCGATCCGCCGGGACAGACTTAATCGGGAGACCCAGTACTTC
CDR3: CSAIRRDRLNRETQYF

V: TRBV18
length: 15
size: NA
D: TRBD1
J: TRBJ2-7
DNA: TGTGCCAGCTCACCTGGAGGACAGGGGGACTACGAGCAGTACTTC
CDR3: CASSPGGQGDYEQYF

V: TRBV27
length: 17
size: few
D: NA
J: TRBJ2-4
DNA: TGTGCCAGCAGACCGGCCGCGACTTCTGTACTTAAGTTCATTCAGTACTTC
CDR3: CASRPAATSVLKFIQYF

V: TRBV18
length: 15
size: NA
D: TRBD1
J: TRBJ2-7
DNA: TGTGCCAGCTCACCACCGGGACAGGGGTTCTACGAGCAGTACTTC
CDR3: CASSPPGQGFYEQYF

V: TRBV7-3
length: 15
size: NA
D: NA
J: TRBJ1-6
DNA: TGTGCCAGCAGCCCCGGGGGGGGGGATACTTCACCCCTCCACTTT
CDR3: CASSPGGGDTSPLHF

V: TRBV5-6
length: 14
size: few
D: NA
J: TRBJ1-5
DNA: TGTGCCAGCAGCTTGCCAGGGCGCAATCAGCCCCAGCATTTT
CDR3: CASSLPGRNQPQHF

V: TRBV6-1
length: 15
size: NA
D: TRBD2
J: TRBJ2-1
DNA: TGTGCCAGCAGTCCCGAGGGACTAGCGTACAATGAGCAGTTCTTC
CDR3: CASSPEGLAYNEQFF

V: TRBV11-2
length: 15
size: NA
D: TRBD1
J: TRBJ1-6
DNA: TGTGCCAGCAGGTTCATGACAGGGGAAGGATCACCCCTCCACTTT
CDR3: CASRFMTGEGSPLHF

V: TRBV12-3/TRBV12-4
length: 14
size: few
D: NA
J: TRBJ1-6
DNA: TGTGCCAGCAGAGTCACGGTGGGGCATTCACCCCTCCACTTT
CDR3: CASRVTVGHSPLHF

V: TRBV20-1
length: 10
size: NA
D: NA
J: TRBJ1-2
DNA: TGCAGTCCCGACAGCTATGGCTACACCTTC
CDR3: CSPDSYGYTF

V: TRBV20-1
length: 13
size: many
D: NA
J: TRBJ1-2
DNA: TGCAGTGCTAGAGATTGGGAAGCGGATGGCTACACCTTC
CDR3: CSARDWEADGYTF

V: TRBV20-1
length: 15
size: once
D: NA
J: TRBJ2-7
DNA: TGCAGTGCTAGCCGTCCAAGGACGGCCACCTACGAGCAGTACTTC
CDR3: CSASRPRTATYEQYF

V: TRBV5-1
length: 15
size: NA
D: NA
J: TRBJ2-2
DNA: TGCGCCAGCAGCTTGGTTGGGGGCGACACCGGGGAGCTGTTTTTT
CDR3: CASSLVGGDTGELFF

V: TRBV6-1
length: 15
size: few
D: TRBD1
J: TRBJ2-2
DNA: TGTGCCAGCAGTGAAGGGAGGACAGGGCCCGGGGAGCTGTTTTTT
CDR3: CASSEGRTGPGELFF

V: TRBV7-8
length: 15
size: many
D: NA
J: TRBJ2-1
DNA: TGTGCCAGCAGCCCCTGGGGAGGCTCCTACAATGAGCAGTTCTTC
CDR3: CASSPWGGSYNEQFF

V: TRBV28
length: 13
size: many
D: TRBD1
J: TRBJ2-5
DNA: TGTGCCATCGACAGGGGATCTTTGGAGACCCAGTACTTC
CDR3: CAIDRGSLETQYF

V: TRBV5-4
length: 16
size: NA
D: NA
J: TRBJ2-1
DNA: TGTGCCAGCAGCTCTGGACAAAAACGGTCCTACAATGAGCAGTTCTTC
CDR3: CASSSGQKRSYNEQFF

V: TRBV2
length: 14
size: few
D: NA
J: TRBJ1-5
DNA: TGTGCCAGCAGTCCCCCCGACGGTCATCAGCCCCAGCATTTT
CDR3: CASSPPDGHQPQHF

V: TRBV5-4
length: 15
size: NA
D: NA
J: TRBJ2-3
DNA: TGTGCCAGCAGGCCGGCCAGGGTAGGAAAAGATACGCAGTATTTT
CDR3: CASRPARVGKDTQYF

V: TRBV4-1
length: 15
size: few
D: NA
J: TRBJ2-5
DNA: TGCGCCAGCAGCCAAAGCTTGTTATACCAAGAGACCCAGTACTTC
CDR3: CASSQSLLYQETQYF

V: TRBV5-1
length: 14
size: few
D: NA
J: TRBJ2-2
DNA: TGCGCCAGCAGCTTGGGAGGTGTCACCGGGGAGCTGTTTTTT
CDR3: CASSLGGVTGELFF

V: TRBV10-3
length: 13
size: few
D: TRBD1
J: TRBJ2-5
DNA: TGTGCCATCAGTGAGGACAGGGATCAGACCCAGTACTTC
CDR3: CAISEDRDQTQYF

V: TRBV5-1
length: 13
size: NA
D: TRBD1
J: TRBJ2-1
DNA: TGCGCCAGCCGGGACAGGGAAATTGATGAGCAGTTCTTC
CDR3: CASRDREIDEQFF

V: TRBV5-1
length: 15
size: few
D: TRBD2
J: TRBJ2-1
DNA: TGCGCCAGCAGCTTGGGTAGCGGGGGCGGGGATGAGCAGTTCTTC
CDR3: CASSLGSGGGDEQFF

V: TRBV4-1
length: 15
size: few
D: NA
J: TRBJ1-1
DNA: TGCGCCAGCGGAGAGCCGCTGGGCCAGAACACTGAAGCTTTCTTT
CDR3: CASGEPLGQNTEAFF

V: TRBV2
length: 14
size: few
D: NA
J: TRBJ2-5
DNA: TGTGCCAGCAGTGAATTTCAGGGGACGGGTACCCAGTACTTC
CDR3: CASSEFQGTGTQYF

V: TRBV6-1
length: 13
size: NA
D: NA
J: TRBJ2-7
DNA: TGTGCCAGCAGACCCGGGACTGCCTACGAGCAGTACTTC
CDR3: CASRPGTAYEQYF

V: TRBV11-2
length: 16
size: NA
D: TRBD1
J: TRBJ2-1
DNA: TGTGCCAGCAGCTTAAGGACAGGGGGCGGGAGCAATGAGCAGTTCTTC
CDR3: CASSLRTGGGSNEQFF

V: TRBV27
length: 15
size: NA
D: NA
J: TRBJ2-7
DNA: TGTGCCAGCAGTTTACATACAGCTTTTTTGGGCGAGCAGTACTTC
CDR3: CASSLHTAFLGEQYF

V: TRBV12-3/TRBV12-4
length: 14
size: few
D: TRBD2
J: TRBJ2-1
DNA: TGTGCCAGTAAGCCTTTGGGGGAGGGAAATGAGCAGTTCTTC
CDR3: CASKPLGEGNEQFF

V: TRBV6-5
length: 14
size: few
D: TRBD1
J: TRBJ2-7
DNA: TGTGCCAGCAGTTATAGGGGGCTTGGGTACGAGCAGTACTTC
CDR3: CASSYRGLGYEQYF

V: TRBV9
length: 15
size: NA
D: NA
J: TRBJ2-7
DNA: TGTGCCAGCAGCGAGACCGGGACCCCCGCCTACGAGCAGTACTTC
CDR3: CASSETGTPAYEQYF

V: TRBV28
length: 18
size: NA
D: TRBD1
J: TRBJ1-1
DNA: TGTGCCAGCAGTTTGGCGGGGGACAGGGGGCCCATGAACACTGAAGCTTTCTTT
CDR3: CASSLAGDRGPMNTEAFF

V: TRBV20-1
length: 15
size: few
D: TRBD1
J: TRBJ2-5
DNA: TGCAGTGCTCGATGGGACAGGGGAGGCCAAGAGACCCAGTACTTC
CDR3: CSARWDRGGQETQYF